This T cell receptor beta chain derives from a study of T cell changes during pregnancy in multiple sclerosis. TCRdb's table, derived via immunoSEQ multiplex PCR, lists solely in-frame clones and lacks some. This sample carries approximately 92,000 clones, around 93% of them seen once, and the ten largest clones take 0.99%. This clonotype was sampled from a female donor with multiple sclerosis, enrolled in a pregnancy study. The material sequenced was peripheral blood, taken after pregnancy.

The chain's CDR3 is CASSLEGAVNEQFF. The CDR3 coding sequence is TGTGCCAGCAGCTTAGAAGGGGCTGTCAATGAGCAGTTCTTC. The chain employs TRBV7-9 and TRBJ2-1, with D perhaps matching TRBD1 (5 bases). CDR1 and CDR2 (germline): SEHNR, FQNEAQ (reference sequence). The CDR3 runs to 14 residues. With 1 base removed from V and 6 bases from J, the gap between germline ends came to 10 bases.